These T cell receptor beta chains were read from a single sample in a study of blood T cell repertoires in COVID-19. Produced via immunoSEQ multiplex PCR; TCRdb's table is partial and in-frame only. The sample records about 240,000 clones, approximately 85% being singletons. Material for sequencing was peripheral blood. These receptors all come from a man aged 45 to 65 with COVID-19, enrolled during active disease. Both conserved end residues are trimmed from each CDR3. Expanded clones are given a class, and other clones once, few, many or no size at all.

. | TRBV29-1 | SVRGTGYNEQF
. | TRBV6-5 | ASSYSRFYEQY
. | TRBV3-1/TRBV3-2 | ASSQEGRSGNTIY
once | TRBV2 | ASREGGPLH
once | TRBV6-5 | ASKRLAGSTDTQY
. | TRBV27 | ASSLSLPRYNEQF
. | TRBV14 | ASSQDSGSYNEQF
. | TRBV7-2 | ASREEGQGPYGYT
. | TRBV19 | ASSIRPGGKETQY
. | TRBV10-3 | AISRGQTDSGNTIY
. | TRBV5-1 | ASSLEYRARDTQY
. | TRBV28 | ASSTPGLAGGRPGELF
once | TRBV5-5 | ASSRGAGELF
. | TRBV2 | ASSGQGTYEQY
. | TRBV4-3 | ASSQAGEAVANTGELF
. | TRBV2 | ASSAGFEQY
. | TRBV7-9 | ASSPTGNTEAF
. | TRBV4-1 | ASSQDGTGNTEAF
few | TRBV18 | ASSPTRTGSPLH
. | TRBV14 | ASSQPRTSGNNNEQF
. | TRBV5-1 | ASSWTGVTNEKLF
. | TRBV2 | ASSQPGQGLEKLF
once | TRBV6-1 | ASSDITSGNYGYT
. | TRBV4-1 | ASSPPNNEQF
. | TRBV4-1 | ASSQGGEKLF
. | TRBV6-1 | ASRDRGYDGYT
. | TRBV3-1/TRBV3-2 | ASSQEILGALGYT
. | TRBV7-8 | ASSTTQGRYEQY
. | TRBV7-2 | ASSLGKSTGSEQY
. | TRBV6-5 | ASTFSSGDYNEQF
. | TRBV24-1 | ATSEGRTSGGPYNEQF
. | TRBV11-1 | ASSLGLAWDTQY
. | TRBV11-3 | ASSGRGFEQF
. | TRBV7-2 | ASSLGRGRGTTEAF
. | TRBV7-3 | ASGASGATGELF
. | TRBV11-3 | ASSYQGNTEAF
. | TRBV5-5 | ASSLPGHNTEAF